Given below is one T cell receptor beta chain in context. This sample was taken from a study of blood T cell repertoires in COVID-19. Study-level information: Researchers got acute and convalescent COVID-19 samples from the United States, Italy and Spain. Sources were T cells, B-cell-depleted T cells, or PBMCs; the material itself was cDNA or gDNA.

CDR1 and CDR2 from the germline V gene are LNHDA and SQIVND (reference sequence). This CDR3 has 15 amino acids. The ends lost 6 bases at V and 4 bases at J; junction bases unmatched: 10. Original processing notes: Amplification with reference gene primers provided the estimates of nucleated cell counts. The assay was immunoSEQ multiplex PCR, and TCRdb's table has in-frame clones only and misses some. That table furnishes V, J and clone size, whereas the DNA furnished D and trimming. The repertoire has 100,000 to 150,000 clones, roughly 85% of them found once; the top ten carry 6.6%. The clonotype was recovered from an elderly man with active or convalescent COVID-19. Sample: peripheral blood. The chain links TRBV19 to TRBJ2-5; 8 nucleotides match TRBD2. CDR3 DNA sequence: TGTGCCAGTAGGACTTTTAGCGGGGAGCGAGAGACCCAGTACTTC. Translation gives CASRTFSGERETQYF.